This T cell receptor beta chain was identified in a study of T cell responses to AZD1222 COVID-19 vaccine. V was clipped by 0 bases and J by 2 bases, with 9 bases between them. This CDR3 comprises 15 residues. Germline V gene lookup returns CDR1 MNHEY and CDR2 SVGAGI. This clone showed up just once. The antigen is unknown. Regarding the study as a whole: With two AZD1222 doses given, Spike-specific TCR breadth and depth both rose. Researchers took repertoire samples only after the peak T cell response had come. A mostly white British donor set with more females was recruited, and clonal diversity was possibly underestimated. Distributed over spike, vaccine-associated CD4 TCRs predominated at 160-218 and 743-854.

Method: immunoSEQ multiplex PCR; TCRdb's copy keeps in-frame clones and lacks some. The sample carries roughly 180,000 clones, roughly 94% recorded once. The chain carries TRBV6-5 and TRBJ2-3; D unclear. The material sequenced was peripheral blood, taken 28 days after the second AZD1222 dose. The sequence came from an adult who received the AZD1222 COVID-19 vaccine. The CDR3 DNA is TGTGCCAGCAGTTACTCCTTTGCGACCACAGATACGCAGTATTTT. Protein sequence: CASSYSFATTDTQYF.